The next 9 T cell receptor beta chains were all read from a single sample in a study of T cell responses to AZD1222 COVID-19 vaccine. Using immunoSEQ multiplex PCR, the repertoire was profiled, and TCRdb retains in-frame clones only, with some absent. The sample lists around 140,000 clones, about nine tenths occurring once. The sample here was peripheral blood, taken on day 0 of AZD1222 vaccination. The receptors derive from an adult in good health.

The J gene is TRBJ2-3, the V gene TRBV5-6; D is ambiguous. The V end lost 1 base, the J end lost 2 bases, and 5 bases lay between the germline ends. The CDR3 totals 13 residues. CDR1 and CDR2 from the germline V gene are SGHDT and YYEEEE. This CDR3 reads CASSLYSTDTQYF. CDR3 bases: TGTGCCAGCAGCTTGTACTCCACAGATACGCAGTATTTT.

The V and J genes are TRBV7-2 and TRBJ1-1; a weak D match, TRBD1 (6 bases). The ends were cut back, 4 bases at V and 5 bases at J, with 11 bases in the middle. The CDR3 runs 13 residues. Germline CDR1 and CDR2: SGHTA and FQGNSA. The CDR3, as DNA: TGTGCCAGCAGCTCGTACAGGGTAACTGAAGCTTTCTTT. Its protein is CASSSYRVTEAFF.

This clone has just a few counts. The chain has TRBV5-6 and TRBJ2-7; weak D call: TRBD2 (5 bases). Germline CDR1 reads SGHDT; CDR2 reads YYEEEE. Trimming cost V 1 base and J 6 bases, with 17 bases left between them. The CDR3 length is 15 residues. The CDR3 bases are TGTGCCAGCAGCTTGTTCGGGATAAGGTCTTTCGAGCAGTACTTC. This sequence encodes CASSLFGIRSFEQYF.

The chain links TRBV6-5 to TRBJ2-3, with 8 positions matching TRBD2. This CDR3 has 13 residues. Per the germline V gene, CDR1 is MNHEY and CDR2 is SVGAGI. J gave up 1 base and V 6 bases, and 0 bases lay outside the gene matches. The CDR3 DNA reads TGTGCCAGCAGGACTAGCGGCACAGATACGCAGTATTTT. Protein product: CASRTSGTDTQYF.

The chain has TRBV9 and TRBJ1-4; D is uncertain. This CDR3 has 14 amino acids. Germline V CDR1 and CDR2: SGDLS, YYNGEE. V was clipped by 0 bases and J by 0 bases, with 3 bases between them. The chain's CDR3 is CASSVGPTNEKLFF. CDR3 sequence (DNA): TGTGCCAGCAGCGTAGGCCCAACTAATGAAAAACTGTTTTTT. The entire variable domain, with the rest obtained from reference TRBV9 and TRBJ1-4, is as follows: DSGVTQTPKHLITATGQRVTLRCSPRSGDLSVYWYQQSLDQGLQFLIQYYNGEERAKGNILERFSAQQFPDLHSELNLSSLELGDSALYFCASSVGPTNEKLFFGSGTQLSVL.

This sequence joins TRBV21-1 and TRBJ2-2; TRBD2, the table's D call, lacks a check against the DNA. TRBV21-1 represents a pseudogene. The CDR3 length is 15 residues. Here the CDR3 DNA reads TGTGCCAGCAGCAAAGTATGGAGAGACACCGGGGAGCTGTTTTTT. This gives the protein CASSKVWRDTGELFF.

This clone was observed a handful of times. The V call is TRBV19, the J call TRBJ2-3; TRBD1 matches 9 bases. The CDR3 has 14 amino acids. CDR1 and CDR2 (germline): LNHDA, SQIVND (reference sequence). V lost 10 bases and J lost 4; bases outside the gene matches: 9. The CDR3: CATTTGGEADTQYF. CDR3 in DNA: TGTGCCACTACTACAGGGGGCGAAGCAGATACGCAGTATTTT.

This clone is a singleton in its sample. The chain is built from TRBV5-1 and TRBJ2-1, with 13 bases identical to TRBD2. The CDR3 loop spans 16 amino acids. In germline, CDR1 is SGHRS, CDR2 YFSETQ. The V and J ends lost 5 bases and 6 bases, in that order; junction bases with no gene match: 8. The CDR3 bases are TGCGCCAGCAGTTCGGGACTAGCGGGACTCAGCAATGAGCAGTTCTTC. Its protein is CASSSGLAGLSNEQFF.

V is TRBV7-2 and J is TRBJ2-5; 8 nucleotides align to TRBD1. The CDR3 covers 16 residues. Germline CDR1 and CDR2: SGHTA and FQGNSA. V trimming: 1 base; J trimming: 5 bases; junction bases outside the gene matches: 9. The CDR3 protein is CASSLVSAGGAETQYF. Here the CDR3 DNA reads TGTGCCAGCAGCTTAGTTTCCGCAGGGGGCGCGGAGACCCAGTACTTC.